This passage covers 30 T cell receptor beta chains from one sample sequenced in a study of T cell repertoires in cytomegalovirus infection. TCRdb passed the reads through MiXCR, listing each CDR3 protein once. The sample holds roughly 800,000 distinct CDR3 sequences, 25% to 30% seen once. These receptors lack a known antigen. The sample was cultured CD8+ T cells from PBMCs, taken from culture after CMV antigen stimulation. The receptors were sampled from a human donor in good health (CMV status not recorded). Some clones in this sample may be carry-over from other donors' samples.

The V gene is TRBV5-6, the J gene TRBJ1-2; TRBD1 might be the D (5 bases). V shed 2 bases and J shed 3 bases, with 14 bases lying between them. Germline V gene lookup returns CDR1 SGHDT and CDR2 YYEEEE. CDR3 length equals 15 residues. CDR3 DNA sequence: TGTGCCAGCAGCTTCGAAGGGGACCTTTACTATGGCTACACCTTC. It translates to CASSFEGDLYYGYTF.

This sequence joins TRBV27 and TRBJ2-7; 7 nucleotides align to TRBD1. The CDR3 extends over 15 amino acids. Per germline, CDR1 MNHEY and CDR2 SMNVEV (reference sequence). The ends lost 2 bases at V and 4 bases at J; junction bases unmatched: 8. The CDR3 coding sequence is TGTGCCAGCAGTTTAAAGGGGGCATCTGGATACGAGCAGTACTTC. It yields the protein CASSLKGASGYEQYF.

This chain connects TRBV7-6 to TRBJ1-1; perhaps TRBD1 as D (6 bases). Germline V gives CDR1 SGHVS, CDR2 FNYEAQ. Trimming removed 5 bases at V and 1 base at J, with 17 bases between. This CDR3 contains 16 residues. CDR3 protein: CASSPTGLSANTEAFF. Here the CDR3 DNA reads TGTGCCAGCAGCCCGACAGGACTATCGGCGAACACTGAAGCTTTCTTT.

The V gene is TRBV5-1, the J gene TRBJ2-7; 7 nucleotides agree with TRBD1. This CDR3 comprises 15 residues. Germline CDR1 is SGHRS and CDR2 is YFSETQ. The trim removed 3 bases at V and 2 bases at J, leaving 8 bases unmatched. The CDR3 nucleotides read TGCGCCAGCAGCTCGAGAAGGACAGGCCCCTACGAGCAGTACTTC. This translates into CASSSRRTGPYEQYF.

This clonotype was observed many times. J is TRBJ1-1 and V is TRBV10-3; 8 bases fit TRBD1. The CDR3 consists of 13 residues. Germline V gene sequence: CDR1 ENHRY, CDR2 SYGVKD. Losses at the gene ends were 6 bases for V and 4 bases for J; bases not matched to a gene: 4. CDR3 bases: TGTGCCATCAGGACAGGGGCATTCACTGAAGCTTTCTTT. Translating gives CAIRTGAFTEAFF.

This clonotype has more than one count but fewer than ten. The rearrangement joins TRBV7-9 to TRBJ1-4; perhaps TRBD1 as D (5 bases). V was clipped by 3 bases and J by 8 bases, with 13 bases between them. CDR3 length: 14 residues. The germline gives CDR1 SEHNR, CDR2 FQNEAQ (reference sequence). CDR3: CASSFIGGGEKLFF. CDR3 bases: TGTGCCAGCAGCTTCATTGGGGGTGGAGAAAAACTGTTTTTT.

This clonotype was counted many times. The chain uses TRBV7-8 and TRBJ1-2, with 7 bases identical to TRBD1. This CDR3 comprises 16 residues. In germline, CDR1 is SGHVS, CDR2 FQNEAQ. Trimming took 1 base from V and 4 from J; bases not matched to a gene: 9. The CDR3 region has the DNA TGTGCCAGCAGCTTAGTAGCAACAGGGGCGAGCTATGGCTACACCTTC. As protein: CASSLVATGASYGYTF.

In its sample, this clonotype was seen a few times. The chain joins TRBV6-1 to TRBJ2-1; D is uncertain. Trimming stripped 5 bases from V and 0 bases from J, with 11 bases between. CDR3 length: 15 residues. Germline values: CDR1 MNHNS, CDR2 SASEGT. The CDR3 sequence: CASSSGSSSYNEQFF. As DNA, the CDR3 is TGTGCCAGCAGTTCGGGCAGTAGCTCCTACAATGAGCAGTTCTTC.

This clonotype is a singleton in its sample. The rearrangement joins TRBV20-1 to TRBJ1-2, with a tentative D call TRBD1 (5 bases). Germline assignment: CDR1 DFQATT and CDR2 SNEGSKA (reference sequence). Trimming stripped 0 bases from V and 1 base from J, with 15 bases between. CDR3 length: 16 residues. CDR3 protein: CSARDLGTFFNYGYTF. CDR3 DNA: TGCAGTGCTAGAGATCTCGGGACCTTTTTTAACTATGGCTACACCTTC.

The chain joins TRBV7-6 to TRBJ2-3; TRBD1 matches 11 bases. With 5 bases clipped from V and 2 bases from J, the junction kept 12 bases outside the gene matches. CDR1 and CDR2 from the germline V gene are SGHVS and FNYEAQ. The CDR3 runs to 18 residues. The CDR3 sequence: CASSLRSDRGPYTDTQYF. The CDR3 nucleotides read TGTGCCAGCAGCCTCCGTTCGGACAGGGGGCCATACACAGATACGCAGTATTTT.

This clonotype showed up many times. This sequence joins TRBV4-1 and TRBJ2-2; 7 nucleotides line up with TRBD1. J gave up 4 bases and V 5 bases, and 10 bases lay outside the gene matches. Germline CDR1 and CDR2: MGHRA and YSYEKL. CDR3 length equals 16 residues. CDR3 in DNA: TGCGCCAGCAGCTCCGCCGGGACAGAGTTCACCGGGGAGCTGTTTTTT. Translated, it gives CASSSAGTEFTGELFF.

The chain recombines TRBV24-1 with TRBJ2-1, with D unresolved. The ends were cut back, 3 bases at V and 8 bases at J, with 10 bases in the middle. This CDR3 is 13 amino acids long. Germline V gene sequence: CDR1 KGHDR, CDR2 SFDVKD. The CDR3 is CATSDPRYDEQFF. The CDR3 DNA follows: TGTGCCACCAGTGATCCCAGGTACGATGAGCAGTTCTTC.

The gene calls are TRBV10-3 and TRBJ2-5; TRBD1 matches at 9 bases. The CDR3 spans 14 residues. Losses at the gene ends were 10 bases for V and 0 bases for J; bases not matched to a gene: 6. Germline CDR1 is ENHRY and CDR2 is SYGVKD. CDR3 in amino acids: CATRDRANQETQYF. Here the CDR3 DNA reads TGTGCCACCCGGGACAGGGCAAACCAAGAGACCCAGTACTTC.

The CDR3 nucleotides read TGTGCCAGCAGTTCGACTAGTAAAGGCGAGCAGTACTTC. This codes for CASSSTSKGEQYF. The gene calls are TRBV6-6 and TRBJ2-7; D perhaps matches TRBD2 (6 bases). In germline, CDR1 is MNHNY, CDR2 SVGAGI (reference sequence). Trimming pared 4 bases from V and 6 bases from J, leaving 13 bases between. The CDR3 is 13 amino acids.

Regarding this clonotype: With a much larger clone just one base away, this may be a read error. The chain links TRBV7-6 to TRBJ2-7; 9 bases are a match to TRBD1. The ends lost 3 bases at V and 2 bases at J; junction bases unmatched: 2. The CDR3 loop spans 14 amino acids. Germline lookup yields CDR1 SGHVS and CDR2 FNYEAQ. CDR3 DNA sequence: TGTGCCAGCAGCTTCGGGACAGGGCCCTACGAGCAGTACTTC. Encoded protein: CASSFGTGPYEQYF.

This clonotype was seen a handful of times. The V and J genes are TRBV7-9 and TRBJ1-2; 8 bases agree with TRBD1. After removal of 11 bases from V and 7 bases from J, the junction contained 21 bases not matched to a gene. The germline gives CDR1 SEHNR, CDR2 FQNEAQ (reference sequence). There are 16 residues in the CDR3. This CDR3 reads CAFANAGQGFSRGYTF. The CDR3, as DNA: TGTGCCTTTGCTAATGCCGGACAGGGATTTTCTCGTGGCTACACCTTC.

This clonotype was seen a few times. This chain connects TRBV19 to TRBJ1-5, with 10 nucleotides matching TRBD1. This CDR3 contains 15 residues. The ends lost 5 bases at V and 11 bases at J; junction bases unmatched: 12. Germline CDR1 is LNHDA and CDR2 is SQIVND (reference sequence). CDR3 in DNA: TGTGCCAGTAGTGTGGGACAGGGGAGAAGTGAATCCCAGCATTTT. Protein product: CASSVGQGRSESQHF.

The chain couples TRBV13 to TRBJ1-2; maybe TRBD1 (6 bases). The CDR3 is 15 residues long. The V end lost 2 bases, the J end lost 4 bases, and 14 bases lay between the germline ends. CDR1 is PRHDT, CDR2 FYEKMQ, per germline (reference sequence). The CDR3 DNA sequence: TGTGCCAGCAGCTTACGGCAGGGGCGCGGCTATGGCTACACCTTC. Protein product: CASSLRQGRGYGYTF.

In this sample, this clonotype turned up a few times. The chain recombines TRBV2 with TRBJ2-6; D possibly corresponds to TRBD1 (5 bases). This CDR3 has 16 residues. CDR1 and CDR2 (germline): SNHLY, FYNNEI. Trimming pared 6 bases from V and 1 base from J, leaving 13 bases between. The CDR3 coding sequence is TGTGCCAGCAGGGACACGCTACCTTCTGGGGCCAACGTCCTGACTTTC. Translated: CASRDTLPSGANVLTF.

In this sample, this clonotype turned up many times. The chain carries TRBV7-6 and TRBJ2-3, with TRBD2 identical over 8 bases. CDR3 length: 16 amino acids. J was trimmed by 2 bases and V by 5 bases; bases with no gene match: 9. CDR1 SGHVS and CDR2 FNYEAQ come from the germline V gene. CDR3 loop: CASSLQRGRNTDTQYF. CDR3 in DNA: TGTGCCAGCAGCCTACAGCGGGGGCGGAACACAGATACGCAGTATTTT.

The V call is TRBV12-3 or TRBV12-4, the J call TRBJ2-7; maybe TRBD2 (5 bases). This CDR3 has 15 residues. V lost 3 bases and J lost 3, with 15 bases in between. The CDR3 protein is CASSFTRVMGYEQYV. The CDR3 coding sequence is TGTGCCAGCAGTTTTACGAGGGTTATGGGCTACGAGCAGTACGTC.

CDR3 amino acids: CASSSQENMNTEAFF. DNA for the CDR3: TGTGCCAGCAGCTCACAGGAGAACATGAACACTGAAGCTTTCTTT. The J gene is TRBJ1-1, the V gene TRBV7-9; D perhaps matches TRBD1 (5 bases). The CDR3 runs 15 residues. V was trimmed by 4 bases and J by 0 bases, leaving 12 bases between them. Germline CDR1 is SEHNR and CDR2 is FQNEAQ (reference sequence).

This clonotype was observed a few times. The rearrangement joins TRBV6-2 or TRBV6-3 to TRBJ2-5; D uncertain. CDR3 length: 13 amino acids. Looked up from germline, CDR1 is MNHEY and CDR2 is SVGEGT. V lost 5 bases to trimming and J lost 2 bases, with 9 bases between them. CDR3: CASSISPQETQYF. CDR3 bases: TGTGCCAGCAGTATTTCCCCGCAAGAGACCCAGTACTTC.

In this sample, this clonotype turned up many times. V is TRBV7-2 and J is TRBJ2-7; D is possibly TRBD1 (5 bases). This CDR3 is 16 amino acids long. The V gene lost 4 bases and the J gene lost 3 bases, with 19 bases spanning the gap. Germline V CDR1 and CDR2: SGHTA, FQGNSA. The CDR3 region is CASSSLGAFPDYEQYF. In DNA, the CDR3 is TGTGCCAGCAGCTCTTTAGGGGCGTTTCCTGACTACGAGCAGTACTTC.

This chain links TRBV20-1 with TRBJ1-1; 9 nucleotides match TRBD1. Trimming at V came to 0 bases and at J to 7 bases, leaving 6 bases not matched to a gene. The CDR3 loop spans 14 amino acids. In germline, CDR1 is DFQATT, CDR2 SNEGSKA (reference sequence). CDR3 nucleotides: TGCAGTGCTAGAGACCCAGGACAGGGGATTGAAGCTTTCTTT. It specifies CSARDPGQGIEAFF.

The genes are TRBV7-6 and TRBJ1-2; 7 nucleotides match TRBD1. The germline V gene encodes CDR1 SGHVS and CDR2 FNYEAQ. The trim removed 4 bases at V and 6 bases at J, leaving 8 bases unmatched. The CDR3 contains 14 residues. CDR3 loop: CASSSQGGRDGYTF. As DNA, the CDR3 is TGTGCCAGCAGCTCCCAGGGGGGCCGTGATGGCTACACCTTC.

In DNA, the CDR3 is TGTGCCAGCAGCTCCCTCCCCAGCTCCTACGAGCAGTACTTC. It codes for CASSSLPSSYEQYF. The V gene is TRBV7-2, the J gene TRBJ2-7; D remains unclear. This CDR3 contains 14 residues. Germline CDR1 SGHTA, CDR2 FQGNSA. With 4 bases removed from V and 0 bases from J, the gap between germline ends came to 10 bases. The full variable domain, with the rest looked up from reference TRBV7-2 and TRBJ2-7, is GAGVSQSPSNKVTEKGKDVELRCDPISGHTALYWYRQSLGQGLEFLIYFQGNSAPDKSGLPSDRFSAERTGGSVSTLTIQRTQQEDSAVYLCASSSLPSSYEQYFGPGTRLTVT.

This clonotype was recorded a few times. The chain couples TRBV11-2 to TRBJ2-1; 8 bases line up with TRBD2. Germline V gene lookup returns CDR1 SGHAT and CDR2 FQNNGV. V shed 1 base and J 9 bases; nucleotides not matched to a gene: 11. This CDR3 is built from 16 residues. CDR3: CASSLVTRGGRVEQFF. CDR3 DNA: TGTGCCAGCAGCTTAGTTACACGGGGGGGCCGTGTTGAGCAGTTCTTC. The full variable domain, in which reference TRBV11-2 and TRBJ2-1 provide the parts outside the CDR3, is EAGVAQSPRYKIIEKRQSVAFWCNPISGHATLYWYQQILGQGPKLLIQFQNNGVVDDSQLPKDRFSAERLKGVDSTLKIQPAKLEDSAVYLCASSLVTRGGRVEQFFGPGTRLTVL.

As for this clonotype: A much larger clone differs from this one at a single base, so this may be a read error. The chain has TRBV7-2 and TRBJ2-7; D unresolved. The CDR3 has 15 amino acids. Germline V CDR1 and CDR2: SGHTA, FQGNSA. Between the trimmed V and J ends, which lost 7 bases and 0 bases, there was a span of 16 bases. In nucleotides, the CDR3 is TGTGCCAGCACACTACATGGCCGGAGCTCCTACGAGCAGTACTTC. It codes for CASTLHGRSSYEQYF.

This clonotype has only a few counts. V usage is TRBV7-6 and J usage is TRBJ1-4, with 10 positions matching TRBD1. Trimming took 2 bases from V and 8 from J; bases not matched to a gene: 29. The CDR3 runs 23 residues. Germline V CDR1 and CDR2: SGHVS, FNYEAQ. The CDR3 spells CASSLFLQGQGNYPRDTDEKLFF. The CDR3, as DNA: TGTGCCAGCAGCTTATTTCTCCAGGGACAGGGGAATTATCCCAGGGATACGGACGAAAAACTGTTTTTT.